Presented here are 9 T cell receptor beta chains from one specimen sequenced in a study of control samples from healthy donors and cancer patients. Sequencing was performed with immunoSEQ multiplex PCR; in TCRdb, only in-frame clones are kept and a portion is missing. The sample consists of some 71,000 clones, around 92% of them appearing once. Sequencing was performed on PBMCs. The receptors come from a man in his sixties with lung cancer.

This clone was observed a single time. The V gene is TRBV14, the J gene TRBJ2-3; weak D call: TRBD2 (6 bases). The CDR3 contains 16 residues. Germline V gene data show CDR1 as SGHDN and CDR2 as FVKESK. V was shortened by 2 bases and J by 0 bases, with 12 bases between the two germline ends. CDR3 residues: CASSQWLAASTDTQYF. CDR3 DNA: TGTGCCAGCAGCCAATGGTTAGCGGCAAGCACAGATACGCAGTATTTT.

The chain links TRBV10-3 to TRBJ2-5; D is perhaps TRBD2 (5 bases). The V end lost 6 bases, the J end lost 5 bases, and 7 bases lay between the germline ends. This CDR3 spans 11 amino acids. Per germline, CDR1 ENHRY and CDR2 SYGVKD. The CDR3 DNA sequence: TGTGCCATCAGCGGGGATGAGACCCAGTACTTC. Its protein is CAISGDETQYF.

The chain has TRBV2 and TRBJ1-5, with unresolved D. Trimming removed 6 bases at V and 3 bases at J, with 12 bases between. In germline, CDR1 is SNHLY, CDR2 FYNNEI. The CDR3 length is 14 residues. The CDR3 loop is CASSDYINNQPQHF. CDR3 sequence (DNA): TGTGCCAGCAGCGACTATATTAACAATCAGCCCCAGCATTTT.

The chain couples TRBV29-1 to TRBJ2-2; D may be TRBD1 or TRBD2 (7 bases each). CDR1 is SQVTM and CDR2 is ANQGSEA in the germline V gene. CDR3 size: 13 residues. Trimming removed 6 bases at V and 5 bases at J, with 13 bases between. CDR3 nucleotide sequence: TGCAGCGTGGGACTACAGGGGACCGGGGAGCTGTTTTTT. As protein: CSVGLQGTGELFF.

The gene calls are TRBV9 and TRBJ1-2; D gene ambiguous. V gave up 0 bases and J gave up 4 bases, with 13 bases separating them. The CDR3 runs 15 residues. Germline assignment: CDR1 SGDLS and CDR2 YYNGEE. CDR3 sequence (DNA): TGTGCCAGCAGCGTAGCGTCAGGAGTTAGCTATGGCTACACCTTC. Amino acid sequence: CASSVASGVSYGYTF.

This sequence joins TRBV6-6 and TRBJ2-7, with D possibly TRBD1 on 6 matching bases. This CDR3 comprises 14 residues. Deletions cut 0 bases from V and 2 bases from J, with 8 bases between. CDR1 and CDR2 from the germline V gene are MNHNY and SVGAGI (reference sequence). The CDR3 spells CASSYSRGTYEQYF. As DNA, the CDR3 is TGTGCCAGCAGTTACTCGAGGGGGACCTACGAGCAGTACTTC.

CDR3 DNA sequence: TGTGCCTGGAGCGCGGGGTCATCTGGAAACACCATATATTTT. Its translation: CAWSAGSSGNTIYF. J is TRBJ1-3 and V is TRBV30; no clear D gene. Trimming left V 3 bases short and J 1 base short, with 10 bases between. The CDR3 runs to 14 residues. The germline V gene encodes CDR1 GTSNPN and CDR2 SVGIG (reference sequence).

The chain employs TRBV7-8 and TRBJ2-5, with D maybe TRBD2 (5 bases). V lost 4 bases, J lost 5 bases, and 14 bases lay in between. CDR3 length equals 14 residues. Germline V lookup: CDR1 SGHVS, CDR2 FQNEAQ. The CDR3 nucleotides are TGTGCCAGCAGCTCCCGAGGGCCAGAGGAGACCCAGTACTTC. It encodes CASSSRGPEETQYF.

V and J are TRBV27 and TRBJ2-7; 7 bases are shared with TRBD2. Trimming removed 5 bases from V and 0 bases from J; junction bases left unmatched: 7. The CDR3 is 15 residues long. Germline V gene sequence: CDR1 MNHEY, CDR2 SMNVEV (reference sequence). The chain's CDR3 is CASSARGESSYEQYF. In nucleotides, the CDR3 is TGTGCCAGCAGTGCACGGGGGGAGAGCTCCTACGAGCAGTACTTC.